The clone carrying this TCR beta chain was picked up one time. Antigen specificity is unknown. The sample is drawn from a study of shared clonotypes between healthy human individuals. Study context: Aged between 18 and 49, the donors were a couple of women and three men.

Study outcomes and limitations: Non-shared clonotypes had lower generation probabilities than clonotypes shared by all four sorted-subset donors. Naive CD4 clonotypes overlapped across a handful of donors at around 4.8%.

Profiled with immunoSEQ multiplex PCR; TCRdb holds only in-frame clones, not every one. The table lists approximately 980,000 clones, approximately 76% of them singletons. This CDR3 comprises 16 residues. Germline V gene sequence: CDR1 SGHDT, CDR2 YYEEEE. V was shortened by 4 bases and J by 0 bases, with 11 bases between the two germline ends. The genes are TRBV5-6 and TRBJ1-6; D remains unclear. The source of this sequence is a man between 18 and 35 years old in good health. Input material: memory CD4+ T cells sorted from blood. Described subset: CD45RA-negative fraction. CDR3 nucleotide sequence: TGTGCCAGCAGCATCTACACGAGCTCCTATAATTCACCCCTCCACTTT. Translating it yields CASSIYTSSYNSPLHF.